Each of the 23 T cell receptor beta chains below was sequenced from the same sample in a study of T cells in localized non-small cell lung cancer. Profiled with immunoSEQ multiplex PCR; TCRdb holds only in-frame clones, not every one. The sample gives just over 20,000 clones, over 75% of which show up once; about 15% is in the top ten. The starting material was PBMCs, obtained before any cancer treatment. The receptors shown here come from a woman aged 35-70 years with stage II squamous cell lung carcinoma.

This chain links TRBV2 with TRBJ1-2; 8 bases are a match to TRBD1. This CDR3 contains 13 residues. CDR1 is SNHLY and CDR2 is FYNNEI in the germline V gene. The V segment lost 6 bases and the J segment 8 bases; nucleotides outside the gene matches: 8. This chain's CDR3 is CASSRTGQLGYTF. In DNA form, the CDR3 reads TGTGCCAGCAGCCGGACAGGGCAGTTGGGCTACACCTTC.

The CDR3 reads CASSQDRPGSYEQYF. CDR3 DNA: TGTGCCAGCAGTCAAGACAGGCCGGGGTCCTACGAGCAGTACTTC. This chain joins TRBV6-1 and TRBJ2-7; TRBD1 might be the D (6 bases). Germline assignment: CDR1 MNHNS and CDR2 SASEGT. The CDR3 extends over 15 amino acids. The V end was cut by 5 bases, the J end by 1 base, with 15 bases between.

The rearrangement joins TRBV11-1 to TRBJ2-7, with 8 nucleotides matching TRBD1. V shed 6 bases, J shed 5 bases, and the junction held 6 bases outside the gene matches. From germline, CDR1 is SGHAT and CDR2 FQDESV (reference sequence). The CDR3 loop spans 13 amino acids. The CDR3 region is CASRSDRANEQYF. CDR3 DNA sequence: TGTGCCAGCAGATCGGACAGGGCCAACGAGCAGTACTTC.

There are a few counts of this clone. The chain has TRBV30 and TRBJ1-5; D unresolved. The CDR3 covers 14 residues. The V end lost 2 bases, the J end lost 2 bases, and 10 bases lay between the germline ends. Germline V gives CDR1 GTSNPN, CDR2 SVGIG (reference sequence). CDR3 loop: CAWSLDWGNQPQHF. The CDR3 DNA reads TGTGCCTGGAGTCTGGACTGGGGCAATCAGCCCCAGCATTTT.

V usage is TRBV2 and J usage is TRBJ2-7, with 7 bases matching TRBD2. The length of the CDR3 is 14 residues. CDR1 is SNHLY and CDR2 is FYNNEI in the germline V gene. V shed 7 bases, J shed 1 base, and the junction held 7 bases outside the gene matches. CDR3 in DNA: TGTGCCAGCAACTTTGGGGGGGGATCCTACGAGCAGTACTTC. Translating it yields CASNFGGGSYEQYF.

J is TRBJ1-2 and V is TRBV5-1, with a possible D match to TRBD1 (6 bases). Per the germline V gene, CDR1 is SGHRS and CDR2 is YFSETQ. The V gene lost 4 bases and the J gene lost 5 bases, with 18 bases spanning the gap. The CDR3 length is 15 residues. The CDR3 here is CASSPGRGSSYGYTF. In DNA, the CDR3 is TGCGCCAGCAGCCCTGGGAGGGGGTCTTCGTATGGCTACACCTTC. Variable domain in full (rest from reference TRBV5-1 and TRBJ1-2): KAGVTQTPRYLIKTRGQQVTLSCSPISGHRSVSWYQQTPGQGLQFLFEYFSETQRNKGNFPGRFSGRQFSNSRSEMNVSTLELGDSALYLCASSPGRGSSYGYTFGSGTRLTVV.

V usage is TRBV5-1 and J usage is TRBJ2-1; D is ambiguous. V shed 0 bases and J shed 0 bases, with 4 bases lying between them. Germline loops: CDR1 SGHRS, CDR2 YFSETQ. The CDR3 runs 14 residues. This CDR3 is CASSLEGSYNEQFF. The CDR3 bases are TGCGCCAGCAGCTTGGAAGGCTCCTACAATGAGCAGTTCTTC.

This chain connects TRBV4-2 to TRBJ2-1, with 11 bases matching TRBD2. J was trimmed by 8 bases and V by 4 bases; bases with no gene match: 13. Germline-derived CDR1 and CDR2 are LGHNA and YNFKEQ. This CDR3 has 17 amino acids. CDR3 nucleotide sequence: TGTGCCAGCAGCCGCAACCACATAGCGGGAGGGCCCCATGAGCAGTTCTTC. As protein: CASSRNHIAGGPHEQFF.

The rearrangement links TRBV9 to TRBJ1-3; 8 bases line up with TRBD1. The CDR3 totals 15 residues. The trim removed 0 bases at V and 3 bases at J, leaving 2 bases unmatched. CDR1 SGDLS and CDR2 YYNGEE come from the germline V gene. This chain's CDR3 is CASSVGTGIGNTIYF. The CDR3 DNA follows: TGTGCCAGCAGCGTAGGGACAGGGATTGGAAACACCATATATTTT.

The CDR3 region has the DNA TGTGCCAGTGGTCCTAGGGACTTCTACGAGCAGTACTTC. This translates into CASGPRDFYEQYF. This chain links TRBV19 with TRBJ2-7, with a weak D call TRBD2 (6 bases). V lost 8 bases and J 3 bases, leaving 14 bases between the germline ends. The germline V gene encodes CDR1 LNHDA and CDR2 SQIVND (reference sequence). The CDR3 is 13 amino acids.

This clone was found a few times. CDR3 in amino acids: CASSLAYSFGGAFF. The CDR3, as DNA: TGTGCCAGCAGCTTGGCTTACTCCTTTGGAGGAGCTTTCTTT. The chain joins TRBV5-8 to TRBJ1-1; D ambiguous. Trimming shortened V by 0 bases and J by 10 bases, and 16 bases separated the two germline ends. This CDR3 region has 14 residues. The germline V gene has CDR1 SGHTS and CDR2 YDEGEE.

The chain joins TRBV2 to TRBJ2-3; D remains ambiguous. CDR1 and CDR2 from the germline V gene are SNHLY and FYNNEI. The CDR3 is made up of 14 amino acids. V was trimmed by 4 bases and J by 2 bases, leaving 10 bases between them. CDR3 residues: CASSVGLVTDTQYF. CDR3 DNA: TGTGCCAGCAGTGTTGGCCTCGTCACAGATACGCAGTATTTT.

This chain uses TRBV19 with TRBJ1-2, with D perhaps matching TRBD1 (5 bases). The ends were cut back, 5 bases at V and 8 bases at J, with 18 bases in the middle. Germline V CDR1 and CDR2: LNHDA, SQIVND (reference sequence). The CDR3 is 14 residues long. The CDR3 loop reads CASSPNPGLRGYTF. The CDR3 DNA sequence: TGTGCCAGTAGTCCCAATCCGGGACTCAGGGGCTACACCTTC.

In this sample, this clone turned up once. The chain uses TRBV7-2 and TRBJ1-1, with D unclear. The CDR3 sequence is 13 residues long. The V gene's germline CDR1 is SGHTA and CDR2 FQGNSA. V was trimmed by 5 bases and J by 7 bases, leaving 14 bases between them. The CDR3 coding sequence is TGTGCCAGCAGCCCCCACATGGACCTTGAAGCTTTCTTT. Amino acids: CASSPHMDLEAFF.

The gene calls are TRBV7-9 and TRBJ2-7; perhaps TRBD1 as D (5 bases). The germline V gene encodes CDR1 SEHNR and CDR2 FQNEAQ (reference sequence). The V end lost 5 bases, the J end lost 6 bases, and 17 bases lay between the germline ends. The CDR3 is 14 amino acids. The CDR3, as DNA: TGTGCCAGCAGCCCAAGCAGGGATTTTGGCGAGCAGTACTTC. Its protein is CASSPSRDFGEQYF.

This clone was seen only once. The chain employs TRBV10-3 and TRBJ2-2; 13 nucleotides line up with TRBD2. CDR3 length: 14 residues. Germline lookup yields CDR1 ENHRY and CDR2 SYGVKD. The CDR3 DNA is TGTGCTACGGGACTAGCGGGATCGGACGGGGAGCTGTTTTTT. Encoded protein: CATGLAGSDGELFF.

V usage is TRBV27 and J usage is TRBJ2-1; no clear D. The CDR3 is made up of 16 amino acids. Germline lookup yields CDR1 MNHEY and CDR2 SMNVEV (reference sequence). Trimming left V 2 bases short and J 0 bases short, with 11 bases between. Here the CDR3 reads CASSLRRLSSYNEQFF. DNA of the CDR3: TGTGCCAGCAGTTTAAGGCGCCTCAGCTCCTACAATGAGCAGTTCTTC.

The chain recombines TRBV7-8 with TRBJ2-1, with a tentative D call TRBD1 (6 bases). V was trimmed by 5 bases and J by 3 bases, leaving 20 bases between them. Germline V lookup: CDR1 SGHVS, CDR2 FQNEAQ. The CDR3 is 17 amino acids. CDR3 nucleotides: TGTGCCAGCAGCCCTCAGACCGGGACATCAGGCTACAATGAGCAGTTCTTC. Its translation is CASSPQTGTSGYNEQFF. Supplemented by reference TRBV7-8 and TRBJ2-1, the full variable domain reads GAGVSQSPRYKVAKRGQDVALRCDPISGHVSLFWYQQALGQGPEFLTYFQNEAQLDKSGLPSDRFFAERPEGSVSTLKIQRTQQEDSAVYLCASSPQTGTSGYNEQFFGPGTRLTVL.

The V call is TRBV10-2, the J call TRBJ2-3; the D is unclear. Germline values: CDR1 WSHSY, CDR2 SAAADI. V lost 0 bases to trimming and J lost 4 bases, with 8 bases between them. The CDR3 contains 14 residues. The CDR3 nucleotides are TGCGCCAGCAGTGAGTCTTGGATGGCAGATACGCAGTATTTT. Translated, it gives CASSESWMADTQYF.

The V gene is TRBV27, the J gene TRBJ2-2, with a weak D call TRBD2 (6 bases). The germline CDR1 and CDR2 sequences are MNHEY and SMNVEV (reference sequence). V dropped 2 bases and J dropped 6 bases, with 13 bases sitting between them. The CDR3 contains 15 residues. CDR3 region: CASSLHGGDSGELFF. The CDR3 DNA sequence: TGTGCCAGCAGTTTACACGGGGGAGACTCCGGGGAGCTGTTTTTT.

This clone was seen a single time. V usage is TRBV4-1 and J usage is TRBJ2-1, with 10 bases that match TRBD2. From germline, CDR1 is MGHRA and CDR2 YSYEKL. The CDR3 sequence is 17 residues long. Trimming cost V 3 bases and J 2 bases; bases outside gene matches: 7. CDR3 nucleotide sequence: TGCGCCAGCAGCCAGGGGAGGACTAGCGGAGCCTACAATGAGCAGTTCTTC. Translated, it gives CASSQGRTSGAYNEQFF.

The CDR3 bases are TGTGCCAGCAGCTCCACCCCCGGGACCCAAGTTCAGTACTTC. Its protein product is CASSSTPGTQVQYF. The chain joins TRBV9 to TRBJ2-4, with D possibly being TRBD1 or TRBD2 (5 bases each). The germline gives CDR1 SGDLS, CDR2 YYNGEE. The CDR3 runs to 14 residues. V shed 4 bases and J shed 11 bases, with 19 bases lying between them.

The chain recombines TRBV9 with TRBJ2-3; D remains ambiguous. The V end lost 0 bases, the J end lost 0 bases, and 11 bases lay between the germline ends. Germline CDR1 SGDLS, CDR2 YYNGEE. This CDR3 spans 16 amino acids. This chain's CDR3 is CASSVVGSSSTDTQYF. The CDR3 DNA reads as TGTGCCAGCAGCGTAGTCGGCAGTTCTAGCACAGATACGCAGTATTTT. The variable domain in full, with the rest retrieved from reference TRBV9 and TRBJ2-3, is DSGVTQTPKHLITATGQRVTLRCSPRSGDLSVYWYQQSLDQGLQFLIQYYNGEERAKGNILERFSAQQFPDLHSELNLSSLELGDSALYFCASSVVGSSSTDTQYFGPGTRLTVL.